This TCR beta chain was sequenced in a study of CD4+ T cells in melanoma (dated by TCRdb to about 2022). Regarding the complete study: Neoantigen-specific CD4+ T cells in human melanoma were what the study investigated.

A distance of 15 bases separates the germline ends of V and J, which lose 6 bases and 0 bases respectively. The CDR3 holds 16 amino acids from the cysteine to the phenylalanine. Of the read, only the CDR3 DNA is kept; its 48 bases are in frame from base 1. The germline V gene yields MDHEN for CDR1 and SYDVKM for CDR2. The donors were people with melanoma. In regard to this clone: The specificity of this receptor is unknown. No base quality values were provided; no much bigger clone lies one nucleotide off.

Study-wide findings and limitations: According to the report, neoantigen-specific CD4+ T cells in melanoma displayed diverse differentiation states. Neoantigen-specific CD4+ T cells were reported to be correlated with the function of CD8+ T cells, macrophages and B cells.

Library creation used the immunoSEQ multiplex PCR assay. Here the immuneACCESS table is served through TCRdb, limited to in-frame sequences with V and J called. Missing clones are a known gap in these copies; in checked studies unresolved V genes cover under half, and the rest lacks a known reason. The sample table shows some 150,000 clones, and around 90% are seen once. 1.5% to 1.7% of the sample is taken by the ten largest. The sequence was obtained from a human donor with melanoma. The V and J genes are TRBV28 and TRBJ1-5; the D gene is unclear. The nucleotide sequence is TGTGCCAGCAGCCTTTTGACGGACTATAGCAATCAGCCCCAGCATTTT. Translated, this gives CASSLLTDYSNQPQHF.